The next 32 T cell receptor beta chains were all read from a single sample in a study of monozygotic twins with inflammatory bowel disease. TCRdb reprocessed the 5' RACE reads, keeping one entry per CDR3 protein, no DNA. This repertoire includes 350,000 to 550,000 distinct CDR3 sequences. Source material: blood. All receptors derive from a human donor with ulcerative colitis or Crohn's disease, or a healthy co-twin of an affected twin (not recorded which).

Here the CDR3 reads CASSQLGGELFF. The chain links TRBV3-1 to TRBJ2-2. In germline, CDR1 is LGHDT, CDR2 YNNKEL (reference sequence). The CDR3 is made up of 12 amino acids.

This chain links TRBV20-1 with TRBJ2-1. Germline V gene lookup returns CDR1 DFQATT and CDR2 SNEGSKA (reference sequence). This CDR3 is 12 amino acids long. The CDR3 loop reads CSAPFTYNEQFF.

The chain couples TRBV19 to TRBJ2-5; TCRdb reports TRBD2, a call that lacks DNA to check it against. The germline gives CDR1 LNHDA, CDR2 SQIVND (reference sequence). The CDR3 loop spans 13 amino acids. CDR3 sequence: CASSSGRLNAQYF.

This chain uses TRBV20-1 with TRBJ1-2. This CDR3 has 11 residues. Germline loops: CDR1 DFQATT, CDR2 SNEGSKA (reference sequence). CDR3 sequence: CSAEQRYGYTF.

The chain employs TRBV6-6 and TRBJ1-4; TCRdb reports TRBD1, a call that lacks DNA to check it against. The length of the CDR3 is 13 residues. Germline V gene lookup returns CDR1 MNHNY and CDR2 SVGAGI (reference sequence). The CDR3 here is CTSSLKGGEKLFF.

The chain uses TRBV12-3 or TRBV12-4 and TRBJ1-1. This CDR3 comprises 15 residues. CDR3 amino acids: CASSQAGRWNTEAFF.

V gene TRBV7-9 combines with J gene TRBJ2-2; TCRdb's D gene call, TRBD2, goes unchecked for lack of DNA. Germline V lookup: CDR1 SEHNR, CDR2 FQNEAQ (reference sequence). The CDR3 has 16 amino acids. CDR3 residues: CASSLGVRLQPGELFF.

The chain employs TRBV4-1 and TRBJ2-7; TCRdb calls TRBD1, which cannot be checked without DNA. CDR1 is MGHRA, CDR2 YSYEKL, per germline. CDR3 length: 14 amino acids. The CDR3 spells CASSQTGTGHEQYF.

The chain's CDR3 is CSAKRDAMVGNTIYF. V is TRBV20-1 and J is TRBJ1-3. The germline gives CDR1 DFQATT, CDR2 SNEGSKA (reference sequence). The CDR3 is 15 amino acids.

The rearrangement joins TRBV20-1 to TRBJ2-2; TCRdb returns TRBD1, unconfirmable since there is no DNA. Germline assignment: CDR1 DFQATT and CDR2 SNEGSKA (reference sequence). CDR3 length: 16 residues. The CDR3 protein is CSARDPVGQHTGELFF.

CDR3: CASSRGAMNTEAFF. The chain combines TRBV3-1 with TRBJ1-1; no DNA is available, so the TRBD1 call from TCRdb remains unchecked. The CDR3 has 14 residues. Germline V lookup: CDR1 LGHDT, CDR2 YNNKEL (reference sequence).

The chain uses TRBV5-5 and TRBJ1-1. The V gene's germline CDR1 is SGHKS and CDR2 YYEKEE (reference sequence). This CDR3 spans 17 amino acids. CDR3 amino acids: CASSFLGRPSLNTEAFF.

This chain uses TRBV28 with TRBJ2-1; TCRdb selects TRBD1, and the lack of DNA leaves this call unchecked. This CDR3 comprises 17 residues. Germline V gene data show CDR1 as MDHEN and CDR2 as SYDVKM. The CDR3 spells CASSLTSSTDLLNEQFF.

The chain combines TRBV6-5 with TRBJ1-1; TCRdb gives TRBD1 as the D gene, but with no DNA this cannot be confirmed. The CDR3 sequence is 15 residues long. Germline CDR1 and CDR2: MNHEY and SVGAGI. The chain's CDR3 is CASSRSDRGNTEAFF.

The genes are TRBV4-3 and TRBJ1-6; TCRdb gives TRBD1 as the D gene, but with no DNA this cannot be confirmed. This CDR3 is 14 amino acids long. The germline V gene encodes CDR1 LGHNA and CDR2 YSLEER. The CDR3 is CASSQASGFSPLHF.

CDR3 in amino acids: CASSPDRGRNSYEQYF. The V gene is TRBV27, the J gene TRBJ2-7; with no DNA, the TCRdb D assignment of TRBD1 cannot be verified. CDR1 is MNHEY, CDR2 SMNVEV, per germline (reference sequence). The length of the CDR3 is 16 residues.

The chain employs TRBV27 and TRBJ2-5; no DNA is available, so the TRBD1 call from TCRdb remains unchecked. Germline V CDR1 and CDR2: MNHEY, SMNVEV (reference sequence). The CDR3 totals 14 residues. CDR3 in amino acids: CASCSVRGCETQYF.

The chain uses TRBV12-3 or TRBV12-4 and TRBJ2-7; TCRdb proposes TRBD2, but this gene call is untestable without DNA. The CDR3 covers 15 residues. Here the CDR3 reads CASSFIRGGHYEQYF.

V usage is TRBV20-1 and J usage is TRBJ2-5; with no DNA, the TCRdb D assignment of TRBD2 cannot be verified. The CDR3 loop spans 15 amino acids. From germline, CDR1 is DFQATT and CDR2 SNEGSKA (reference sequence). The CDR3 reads CSYQRPAGVKETQYF.

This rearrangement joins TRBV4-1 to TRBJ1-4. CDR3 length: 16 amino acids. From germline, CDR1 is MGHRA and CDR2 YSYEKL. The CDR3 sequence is CASSRAAGPGWEKLFF.

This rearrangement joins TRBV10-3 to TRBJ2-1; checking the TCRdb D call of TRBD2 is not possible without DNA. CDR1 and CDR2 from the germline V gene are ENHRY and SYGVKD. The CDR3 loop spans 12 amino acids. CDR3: CAISTSGNEQFF.

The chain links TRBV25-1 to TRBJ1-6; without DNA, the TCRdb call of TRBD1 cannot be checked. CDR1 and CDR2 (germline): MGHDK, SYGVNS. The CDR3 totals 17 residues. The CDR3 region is CASSEFTGTVDNSPIHF. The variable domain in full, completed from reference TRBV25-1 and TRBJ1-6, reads EADIYQTPRYLVIGTGKKITLECSQTMGHDKMYWYQQDPGMELHLIHYSYGVNSTEKGDLSSESTVSRIRTEHFPLTLESARPSHTSQYLCASSEFTGTVDNSPIHFGNGTRLTVT.

CDR3 residues: CANSPLMDTGELFF. The chain is built from TRBV18 and TRBJ2-2. The CDR3 runs to 14 residues. CDR1 and CDR2 (germline): KGHSH, LQKENI.

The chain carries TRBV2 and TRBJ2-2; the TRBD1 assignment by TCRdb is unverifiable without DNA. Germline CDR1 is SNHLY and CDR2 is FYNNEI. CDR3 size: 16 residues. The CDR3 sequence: CASSLYGTPNTGELFF.

The CDR3 protein is CASSVDLQGYEQYF. J is TRBJ2-7 and V is TRBV9; checking the TCRdb D call of TRBD1 is not possible without DNA. CDR1 is SGDLS and CDR2 is YYNGEE in the germline V gene. There are 14 residues in the CDR3.

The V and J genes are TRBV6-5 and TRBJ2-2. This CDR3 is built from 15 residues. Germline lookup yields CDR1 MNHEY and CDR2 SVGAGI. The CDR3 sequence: CASSYEASLTGELLF.

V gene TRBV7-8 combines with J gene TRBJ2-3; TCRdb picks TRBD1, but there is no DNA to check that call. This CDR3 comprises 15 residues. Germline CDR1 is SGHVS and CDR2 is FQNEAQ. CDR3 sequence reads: CASRSSGGAVDTQYF.

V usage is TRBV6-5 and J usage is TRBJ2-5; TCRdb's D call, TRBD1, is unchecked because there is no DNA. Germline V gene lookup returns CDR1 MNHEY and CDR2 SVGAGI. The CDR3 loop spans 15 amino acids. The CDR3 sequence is CASSYLGGAGETQYF.

The CDR3 reads CATSDFTAGGFFEQFF. The V call is TRBV24-1, the J call TRBJ2-1; TCRdb returns TRBD2, unconfirmable since there is no DNA. CDR1 is KGHDR and CDR2 is SFDVKD in the germline V gene. The CDR3 contains 16 residues.

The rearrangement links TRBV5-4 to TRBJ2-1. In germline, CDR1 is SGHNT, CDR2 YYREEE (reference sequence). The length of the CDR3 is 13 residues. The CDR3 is CASSLELSNEQFF.

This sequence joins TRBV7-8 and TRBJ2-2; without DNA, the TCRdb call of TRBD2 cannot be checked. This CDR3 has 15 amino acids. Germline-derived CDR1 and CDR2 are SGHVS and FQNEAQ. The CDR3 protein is CASSLQTGGNGELFF. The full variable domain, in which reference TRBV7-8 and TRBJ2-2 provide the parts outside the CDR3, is GAGVSQSPRYKVAKRGQDVALRCDPISGHVSLFWYQQALGQGPEFLTYFQNEAQLDKSGLPSDRFFAERPEGSVSTLKIQRTQQEDSAVYLCASSLQTGGNGELFFGEGSRLTVL.

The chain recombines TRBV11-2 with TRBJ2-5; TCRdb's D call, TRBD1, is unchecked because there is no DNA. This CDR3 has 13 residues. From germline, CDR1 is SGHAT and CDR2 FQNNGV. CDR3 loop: CASSSGVKGTQYF.